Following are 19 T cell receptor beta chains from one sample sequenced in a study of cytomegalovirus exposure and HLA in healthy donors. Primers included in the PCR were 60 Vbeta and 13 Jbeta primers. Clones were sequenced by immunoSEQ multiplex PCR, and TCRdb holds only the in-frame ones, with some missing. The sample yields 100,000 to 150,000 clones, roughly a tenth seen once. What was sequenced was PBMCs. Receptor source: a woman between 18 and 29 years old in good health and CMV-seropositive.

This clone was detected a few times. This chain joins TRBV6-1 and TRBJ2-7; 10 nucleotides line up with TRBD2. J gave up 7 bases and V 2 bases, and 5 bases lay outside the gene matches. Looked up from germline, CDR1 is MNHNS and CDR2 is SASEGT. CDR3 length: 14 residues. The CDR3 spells CASSEIAGGREQYF. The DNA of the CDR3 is TGTGCCAGCAGTGAAATAGCGGGAGGAAGGGAGCAGTACTTC.

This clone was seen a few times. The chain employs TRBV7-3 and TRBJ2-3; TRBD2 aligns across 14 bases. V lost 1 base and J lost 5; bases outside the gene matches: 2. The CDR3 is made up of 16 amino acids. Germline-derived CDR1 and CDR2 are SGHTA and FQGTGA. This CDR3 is CASSLRLAGGRDTQYF. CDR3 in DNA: TGTGCCAGCAGCTTAAGACTAGCGGGAGGGAGAGATACGCAGTATTTT.

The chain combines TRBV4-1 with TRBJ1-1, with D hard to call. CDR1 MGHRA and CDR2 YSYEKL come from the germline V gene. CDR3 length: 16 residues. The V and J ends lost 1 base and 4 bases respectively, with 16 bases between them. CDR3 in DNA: TGCGCCAGCAGCCAAGCGGGGATAGTCGGGTTCACTGAAGCTTTCTTT. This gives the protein CASSQAGIVGFTEAFF.

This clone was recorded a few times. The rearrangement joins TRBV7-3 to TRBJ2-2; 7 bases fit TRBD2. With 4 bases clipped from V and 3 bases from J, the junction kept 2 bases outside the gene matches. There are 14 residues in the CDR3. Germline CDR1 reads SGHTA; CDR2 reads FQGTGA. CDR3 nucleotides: TGTGCCAGCAGCTCGGGACTACACACCGGGGAGCTGTTTTTT. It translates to CASSSGLHTGELFF.

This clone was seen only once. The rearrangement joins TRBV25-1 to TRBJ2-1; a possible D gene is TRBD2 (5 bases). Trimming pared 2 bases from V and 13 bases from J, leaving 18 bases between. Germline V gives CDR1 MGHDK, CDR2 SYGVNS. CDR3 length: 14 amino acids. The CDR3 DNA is TGTGCCAGCAGTGAAGGAGGACCGGCGGAGACCCAGTTCTTC. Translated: CASSEGGPAETQFF.

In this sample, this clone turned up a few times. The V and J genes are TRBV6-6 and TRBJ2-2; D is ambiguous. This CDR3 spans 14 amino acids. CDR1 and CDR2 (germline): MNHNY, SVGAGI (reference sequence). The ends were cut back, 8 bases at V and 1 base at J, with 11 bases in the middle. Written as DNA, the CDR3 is TGTGCCAGCCGTAATGAGATGAACACCGGGGAGCTGTTTTTT. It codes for CASRNEMNTGELFF.

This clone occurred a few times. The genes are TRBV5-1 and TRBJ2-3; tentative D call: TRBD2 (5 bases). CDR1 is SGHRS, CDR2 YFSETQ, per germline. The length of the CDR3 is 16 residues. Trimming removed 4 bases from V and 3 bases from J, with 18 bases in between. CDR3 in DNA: TGCGCCAGCAGCCCGACCATGGGAGTTGTAACAGATACGCAGTATTTT. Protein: CASSPTMGVVTDTQYF.

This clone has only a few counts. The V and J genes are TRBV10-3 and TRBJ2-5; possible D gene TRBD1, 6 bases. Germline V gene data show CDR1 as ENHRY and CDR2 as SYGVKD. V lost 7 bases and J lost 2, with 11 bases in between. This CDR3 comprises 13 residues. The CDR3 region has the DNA TGTGCCATCATGGACAGTTTACAAGAGACCCAGTACTTC. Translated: CAIMDSLQETQYF.

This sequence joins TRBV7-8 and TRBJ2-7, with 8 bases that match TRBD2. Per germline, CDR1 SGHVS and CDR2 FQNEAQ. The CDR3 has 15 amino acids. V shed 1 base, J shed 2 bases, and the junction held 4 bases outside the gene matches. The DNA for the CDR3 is TGTGCCAGCAGCTTAGGGGGACTAGGGGCCTACGAGCAGTACTTC. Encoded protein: CASSLGGLGAYEQYF.

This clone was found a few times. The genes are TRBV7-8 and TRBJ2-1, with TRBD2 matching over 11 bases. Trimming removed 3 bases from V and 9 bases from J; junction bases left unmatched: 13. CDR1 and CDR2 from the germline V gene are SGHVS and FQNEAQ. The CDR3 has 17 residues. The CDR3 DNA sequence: TGTGCCAGCAGCTTGGGGCCTACTAGCGGGAGCAGTAGTGAGCAGTTCTTC. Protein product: CASSLGPTSGSSSEQFF. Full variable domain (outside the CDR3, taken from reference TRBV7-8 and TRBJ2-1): GAGVSQSPRYKVAKRGQDVALRCDPISGHVSLFWYQQALGQGPEFLTYFQNEAQLDKSGLPSDRFFAERPEGSVSTLKIQRTQQEDSAVYLCASSLGPTSGSSSEQFFGPGTRLTVL.

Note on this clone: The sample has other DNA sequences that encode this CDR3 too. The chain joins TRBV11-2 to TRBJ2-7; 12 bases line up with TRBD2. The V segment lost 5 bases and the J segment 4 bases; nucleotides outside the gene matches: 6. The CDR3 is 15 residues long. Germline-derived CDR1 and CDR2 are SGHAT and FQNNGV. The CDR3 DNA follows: TGTGCCAGCAGCCTCGGACTAGCGGGGACTTACGAGCAGTACTTC. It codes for CASSLGLAGTYEQYF. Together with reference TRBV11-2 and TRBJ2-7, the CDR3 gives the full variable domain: EAGVAQSPRYKIIEKRQSVAFWCNPISGHATLYWYQQILGQGPKLLIQFQNNGVVDDSQLPKDRFSAERLKGVDSTLKIQPAKLEDSAVYLCASSLGLAGTYEQYFGPGTRLTVT.

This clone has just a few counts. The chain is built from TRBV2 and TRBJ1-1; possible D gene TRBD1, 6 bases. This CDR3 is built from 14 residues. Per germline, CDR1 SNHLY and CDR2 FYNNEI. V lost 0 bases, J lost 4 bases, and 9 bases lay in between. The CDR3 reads CASSEAQGGTEAFF. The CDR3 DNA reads TGTGCCAGCAGTGAAGCACAGGGCGGCACTGAAGCTTTCTTT.

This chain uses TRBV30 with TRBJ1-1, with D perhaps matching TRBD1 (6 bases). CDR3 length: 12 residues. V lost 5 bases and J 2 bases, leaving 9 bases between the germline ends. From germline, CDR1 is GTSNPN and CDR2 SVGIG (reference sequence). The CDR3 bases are TGTGCCTGGCACAGGGTTAACACTGAAGCTTTCTTT. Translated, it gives CAWHRVNTEAFF.

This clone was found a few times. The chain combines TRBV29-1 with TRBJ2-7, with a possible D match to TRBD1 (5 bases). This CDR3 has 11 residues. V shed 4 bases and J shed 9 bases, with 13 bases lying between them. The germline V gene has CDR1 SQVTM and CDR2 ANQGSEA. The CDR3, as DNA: TGCAGCGTTGCAGGGTTGGTGGGGCAGTACTTC. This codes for CSVAGLVGQYF.

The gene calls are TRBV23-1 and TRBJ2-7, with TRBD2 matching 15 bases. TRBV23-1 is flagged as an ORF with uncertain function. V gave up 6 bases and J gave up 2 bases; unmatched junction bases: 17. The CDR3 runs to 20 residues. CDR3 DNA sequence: TGCGCCAGCAGCCTAACTGAACCGGGACTAGCGGGAGGCTCCGCCTACGAGCAGTACTTC. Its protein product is CASSLTEPGLAGGSAYEQYF.

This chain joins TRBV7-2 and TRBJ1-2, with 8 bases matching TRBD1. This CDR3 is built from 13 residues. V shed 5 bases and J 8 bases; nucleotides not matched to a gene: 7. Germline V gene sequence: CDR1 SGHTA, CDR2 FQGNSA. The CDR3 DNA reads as TGTGCCAGCAGCGATGGACAGGGCCTCGGCTACACCTTC. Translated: CASSDGQGLGYTF.

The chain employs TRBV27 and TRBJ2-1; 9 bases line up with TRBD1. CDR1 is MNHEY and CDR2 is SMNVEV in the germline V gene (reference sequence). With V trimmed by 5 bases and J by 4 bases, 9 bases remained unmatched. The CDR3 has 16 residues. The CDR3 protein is CASSKIGDRDYNEQFF. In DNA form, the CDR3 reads TGTGCCAGCAGTAAGATCGGGGACAGGGATTACAATGAGCAGTTCTTC.

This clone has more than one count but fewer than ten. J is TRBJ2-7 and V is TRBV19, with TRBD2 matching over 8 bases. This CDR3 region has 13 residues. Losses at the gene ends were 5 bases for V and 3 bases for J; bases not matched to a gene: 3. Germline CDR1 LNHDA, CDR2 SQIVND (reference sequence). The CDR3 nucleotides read TGTGCCAGTAGTCGGACTAGCTTCTACGAGCAGTACTTC. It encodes CASSRTSFYEQYF.

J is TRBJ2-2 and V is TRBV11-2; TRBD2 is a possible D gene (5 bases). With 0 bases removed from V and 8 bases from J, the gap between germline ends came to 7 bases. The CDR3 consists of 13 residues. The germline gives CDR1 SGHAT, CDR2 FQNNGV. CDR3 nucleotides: TGTGCCAGCAGCTTAGAGCCGGGGGGGGAGCTGTTTTTT. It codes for CASSLEPGGELFF.